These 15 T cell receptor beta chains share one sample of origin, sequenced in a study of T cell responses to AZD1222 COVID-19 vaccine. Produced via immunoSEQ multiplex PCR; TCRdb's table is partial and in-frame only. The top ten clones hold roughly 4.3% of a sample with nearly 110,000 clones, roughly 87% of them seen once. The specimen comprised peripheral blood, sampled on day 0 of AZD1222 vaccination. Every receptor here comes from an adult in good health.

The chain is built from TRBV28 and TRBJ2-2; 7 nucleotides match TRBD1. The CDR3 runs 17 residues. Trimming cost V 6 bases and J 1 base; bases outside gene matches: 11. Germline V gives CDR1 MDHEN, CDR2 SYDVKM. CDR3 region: CASSDRPGQQNTGELFF. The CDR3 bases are TGTGCCAGCAGCGATAGACCGGGACAGCAGAACACCGGGGAGCTGTTTTTT.

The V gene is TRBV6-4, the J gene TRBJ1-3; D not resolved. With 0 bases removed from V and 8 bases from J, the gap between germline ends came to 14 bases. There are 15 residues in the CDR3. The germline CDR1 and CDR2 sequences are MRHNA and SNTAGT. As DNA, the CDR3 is TGTGCCAGCAGTGACTCGAGAAGGGAAGAGGACACCATATATTTT. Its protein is CASSDSRREEDTIYF.

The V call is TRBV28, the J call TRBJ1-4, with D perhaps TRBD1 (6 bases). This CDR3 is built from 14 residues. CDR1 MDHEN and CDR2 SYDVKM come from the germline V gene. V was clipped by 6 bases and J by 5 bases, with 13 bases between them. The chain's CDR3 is CASSRPDRNEKLFF. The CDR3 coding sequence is TGTGCCAGCAGCCGCCCGGACAGAAATGAAAAACTGTTTTTT. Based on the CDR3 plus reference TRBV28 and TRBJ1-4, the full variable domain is DVKVTQSSRYLVKRTGEKVFLECVQDMDHENMFWYRQDPGLGLRLIYFSYDVKMKEKGDIPEGYSVSREKKERFSLILESASTNQTSMYLCASSRPDRNEKLFFGSGTQLSVL.

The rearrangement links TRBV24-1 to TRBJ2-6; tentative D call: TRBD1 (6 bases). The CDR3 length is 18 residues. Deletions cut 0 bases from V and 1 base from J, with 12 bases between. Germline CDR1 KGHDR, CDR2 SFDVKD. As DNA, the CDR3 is TGTGCCACCAGTGATTTGAAGGCAGGGGAGTCTGGGGCCAACGTCCTGACTTTC. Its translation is CATSDLKAGESGANVLTF.

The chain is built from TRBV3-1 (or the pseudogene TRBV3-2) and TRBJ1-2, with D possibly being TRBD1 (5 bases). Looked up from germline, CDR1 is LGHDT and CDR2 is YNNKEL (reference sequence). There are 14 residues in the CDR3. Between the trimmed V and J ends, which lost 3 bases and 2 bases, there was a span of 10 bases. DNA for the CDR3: TGTGCCAGCAGCCATTCGACAGAAAACTATGGCTACACCTTC. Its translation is CASSHSTENYGYTF.

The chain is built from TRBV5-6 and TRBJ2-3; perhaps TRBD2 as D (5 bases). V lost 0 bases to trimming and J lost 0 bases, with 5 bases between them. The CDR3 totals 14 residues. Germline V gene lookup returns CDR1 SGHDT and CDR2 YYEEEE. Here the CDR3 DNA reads TGTGCCAGCAGCTTGGGGACTAGCACAGATACGCAGTATTTT. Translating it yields CASSLGTSTDTQYF.

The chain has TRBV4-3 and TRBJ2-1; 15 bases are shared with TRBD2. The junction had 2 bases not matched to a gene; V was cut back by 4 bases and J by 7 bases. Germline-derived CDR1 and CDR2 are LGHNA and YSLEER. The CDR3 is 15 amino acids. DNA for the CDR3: TGCGCCAGCAGCCGGACTAGCGGGGGGGTTAATGAGCAGTTCTTC. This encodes CASSRTSGGVNEQFF.

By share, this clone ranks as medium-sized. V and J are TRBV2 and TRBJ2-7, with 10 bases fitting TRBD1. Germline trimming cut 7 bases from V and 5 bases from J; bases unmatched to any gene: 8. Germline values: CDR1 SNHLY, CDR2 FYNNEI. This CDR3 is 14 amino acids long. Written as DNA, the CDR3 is TGTGCCAGCATCTCCGGGACAGGGGACCACGAGCAGTACTTC. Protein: CASISGTGDHEQYF.

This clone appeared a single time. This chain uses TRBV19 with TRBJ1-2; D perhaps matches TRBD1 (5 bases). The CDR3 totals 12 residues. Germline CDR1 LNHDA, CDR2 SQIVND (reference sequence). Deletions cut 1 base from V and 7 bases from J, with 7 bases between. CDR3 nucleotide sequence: TGTGCCAGTAGTATAGTAGACAGTGGCTACACCTTC. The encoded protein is CASSIVDSGYTF.

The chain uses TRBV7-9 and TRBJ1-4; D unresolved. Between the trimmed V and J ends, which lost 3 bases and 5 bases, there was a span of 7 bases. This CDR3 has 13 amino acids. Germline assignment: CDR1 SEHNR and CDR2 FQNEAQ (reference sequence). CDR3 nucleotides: TGTGCCAGCAGCTTGGGCCAAAATGAAAAACTGTTTTTT. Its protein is CASSLGQNEKLFF.

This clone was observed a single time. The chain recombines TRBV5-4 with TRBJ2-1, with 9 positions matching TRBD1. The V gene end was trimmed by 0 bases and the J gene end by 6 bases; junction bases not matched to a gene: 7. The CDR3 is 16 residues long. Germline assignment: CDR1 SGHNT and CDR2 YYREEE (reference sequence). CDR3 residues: CASSLAPGQGSNEQFF. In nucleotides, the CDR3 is TGTGCCAGCAGCTTGGCGCCGGGACAGGGTTCCAATGAGCAGTTCTTC.

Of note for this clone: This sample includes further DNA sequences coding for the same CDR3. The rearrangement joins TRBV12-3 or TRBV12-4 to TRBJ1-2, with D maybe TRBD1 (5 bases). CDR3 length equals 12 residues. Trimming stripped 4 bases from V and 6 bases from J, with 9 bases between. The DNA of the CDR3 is TGTGCCAGCAGTTGGGGCCTGGATGGCTACACCTTC. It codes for CASSWGLDGYTF.

The CDR3 reads CASSYPTGLAGGWNEQFF. CDR3 DNA: TGTGCCAGCAGTTACCCTACGGGACTAGCGGGGGGTTGGAATGAGCAGTTCTTC. J is TRBJ2-1 and V is TRBV6-2 or TRBV6-3, with 15 nucleotides matching TRBD2. Germline values: CDR1 MNHEY, CDR2 SVGEGT. V dropped 2 bases and J dropped 7; count of bases not matched to a gene: 9. This CDR3 is 18 amino acids long.

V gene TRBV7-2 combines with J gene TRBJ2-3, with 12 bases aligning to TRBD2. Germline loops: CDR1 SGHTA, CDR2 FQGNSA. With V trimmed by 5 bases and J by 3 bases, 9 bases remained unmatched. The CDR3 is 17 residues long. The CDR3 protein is CASSPLAGGRETDTQYF. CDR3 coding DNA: TGTGCCAGCAGCCCCCTAGCGGGGGGGCGTGAAACAGATACGCAGTATTTT.

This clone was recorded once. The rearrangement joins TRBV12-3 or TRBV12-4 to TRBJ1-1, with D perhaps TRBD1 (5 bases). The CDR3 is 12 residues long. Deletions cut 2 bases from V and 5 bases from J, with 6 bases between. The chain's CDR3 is CASSLKGTEAFF. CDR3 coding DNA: TGTGCCAGCAGTTTAAAGGGGACTGAAGCTTTCTTT.